These T cell receptor beta chains were read from a single sample in a study of CD8 T cells in Susac syndrome. TCRdb itself ran the immunoSEQ multiplex PCR reads through MiXCR, one entry per CDR3 protein. This sample yields a few hundred thousand distinct CDR3 sequences, of which 85% to 95% are seen a single time; around 0.067% belongs to the top ten. Specimen: CD4+ T cells from PBMCs. Source of these receptors: a human donor with multiple sclerosis. Each CDR3 is given with its conserved first and last residue. Each record gives: CDR3 protein, CDR3 DNA, V gene, clone size, J gene, D gene. The D gene is left open where the match is weak. Only part of the rows carry a size: once, few, many, or a class if the clone is expanded.

CASSLEQSRTFF TGCGCCAGCAGCTTGGAACAGTCGAGGACTTTCTTT TRBV5-1 . TRBJ1-1 .
CSGGQGAGETQYF TGCAGCGGGGGACAGGGGGCTGGGGAGACCCAGTACTTC TRBV29-1 . TRBJ2-5 TRBD1
CASSDRSHSSYEQYF TGTGCCAGCAGTGATCGATCCCATTCCTCCTACGAGCAGTACTTC TRBV6-6 . TRBJ2-7 .
CSVEFGLFQETQYF TGCAGCGTTGAGTTCGGCCTCTTCCAAGAGACCCAGTACTTC TRBV29-1 . TRBJ2-5 .
CASTLGPGTGPNERFF TGTGCCAGCACCCTGGGACCCGGGACAGGCCCTAATGAGCGTTTCTTC TRBV5-6 . TRBJ2-1 TRBD1
CASSPGHPEAFF TGTGCCAGCAGCCCAGGACACCCTGAAGCTTTCTTT TRBV3-1 . TRBJ1-1 .
CASRAGTSGLNEQFF TGTGCCAGCAGGGCCGGGACTAGCGGACTCAATGAGCAGTTCTTC TRBV5-4 . TRBJ2-1 TRBD2
CASRPGQGREQYF TGTGCCAGCAGACCAGGACAGGGTCGGGAGCAGTACTTC TRBV12-3/TRBV12-4 once TRBJ2-7 TRBD1
CASSQDWGSGGYTF TGTGCCAGCAGCCAAGATTGGGGTTCTGGTGGCTACACCTTC TRBV4-2 . TRBJ1-2 .
CAISEGSGPWGYTF TGTGCCATCAGTGAGGGGAGTGGGCCGTGGGGCTACACCTTC TRBV10-3 . TRBJ1-2 .
CASSRPDIANEQFF TGTGCCAGCAGCCGACCGGACATTGCCAATGAGCAGTTCTTC TRBV7-9 . TRBJ2-1 .
CASGLVRGRGNTEAFF TGTGCTAGTGGTTTGGTTAGGGGGCGAGGGAACACTGAAGCTTTCTTT TRBV12-5 . TRBJ1-1 TRBD1
CASSPERGLRSPLHF TGTGCCAGCAGCCCCGAGAGGGGATTACGTTCACCCCTCCACTTT TRBV9 . TRBJ1-6 .
CASSLFTVNTEAFF TGTGCCAGCAGCTTGTTTACAGTGAACACTGAAGCTTTCTTT TRBV5-5 once TRBJ1-1 .
CASSLAGQGANSPLHF TGCGCCAGCAGCTTGGCTGGACAGGGGGCTAATTCACCCCTCCACTTT TRBV5-1 . TRBJ1-6 TRBD1
CASSQADRFGGGSTDTQYF TGCGCCAGCAGCCAAGCAGATCGCTTTGGCGGGGGTAGCACAGATACGCAGTATTTT TRBV4-1 . TRBJ2-3 TRBD2
CASSLHRGGETQYF TGCGCCAGCAGCCTTCACAGGGGCGGAGAGACCCAGTACTTC TRBV4-1 . TRBJ2-5 TRBD1
CASSSHLPGETQYF TGTGCCAGCAGCTCGCACCTCCCAGGAGAGACCCAGTACTTC TRBV7-6 once TRBJ2-5 .
CATSSDRGGSNQPQHF TGTGCCACCAGCTCAGACAGGGGGGGTAGCAATCAGCCCCAGCATTTT TRBV15 . TRBJ1-5 TRBD1
CASSPAGQITYGYTF TGTGCCAGCAGCCCCGCGGGACAGATCACCTATGGCTACACCTTC TRBV12-3/TRBV12-4 . TRBJ1-2 TRBD1
CASSQDEAGGETQYF TGTGCCAGCAGCCAAGATGAAGCGGGAGGTGAGACCCAGTACTTC TRBV3-1 . TRBJ2-5 TRBD2
CASSLAAASTDTQYF TGCGCCAGCAGCTTGGCAGCGGCTAGCACAGATACGCAGTATTTT TRBV5-1 . TRBJ2-3 .
CASSPDTGNPNSNQPQHF TGTGCCAGCAGCCCAGATACCGGGAACCCGAATAGCAATCAGCCCCAGCATTTT TRBV12-3/TRBV12-4 . TRBJ1-5 .
CASSRGQGVGTEAFF TGTGCCAGCAGTAGAGGACAGGGGGTTGGCACTGAAGCTTTCTTT TRBV27 . TRBJ1-1 TRBD1
CASSQGVTDTQYF TGCGCCAGCAGCCAGGGGGTAACAGATACGCAGTATTTT TRBV4-1 . TRBJ2-3 .
CAWSPTGYSYNEQFF TGTGCCTGGAGCCCCACGGGGTACAGTTACAATGAGCAGTTCTTC TRBV30 . TRBJ2-1 .
CSVLSGGNYEQYF TGCAGCGTGCTTAGCGGGGGAAACTACGAGCAGTACTTC TRBV29-1 . TRBJ2-7 TRBD2
CASSTGQGARSPLHF TGTGCCAGCAGCACGGGACAGGGGGCGAGGTCACCCCTCCACTTT TRBV7-6 . TRBJ1-6 TRBD1
CASSDRRGSPLHF TGCGCCAGCAGCGACCGACGGGGTTCCCCCCTCCACTTT TRBV5-1 . TRBJ1-6 .
CASTDRGFTYNEQFF TGTGCCAGTACCGACAGGGGTTTCACCTACAATGAGCAGTTCTTC TRBV19 . TRBJ2-1 TRBD1
CSVYRNTEAFF TGCAGCGTTTACAGGAACACTGAAGCTTTCTTT TRBV29-1 once TRBJ1-1 .
CASSADRADGYTF TGTGCCAGCAGCGCCGACAGGGCCGATGGCTACACCTTC TRBV7-8 . TRBJ1-2 TRBD1
CASSLIAGTEAFF TGTGCCAGCAGTTTGATAGCGGGCACTGAAGCTTTCTTT TRBV12-3/TRBV12-4 . TRBJ1-1 .
CASSSTRAGETQYF TGTGCCAGCAGCTCGACCAGGGCCGGAGAGACCCAGTACTTC TRBV7-6 once TRBJ2-5 .
CASTGPAQETQYF TGTGCCAGTACGGGACCGGCACAAGAGACCCAGTACTTC TRBV6-1 once TRBJ2-5 .
CSASTRGRFYEQYF TGCAGTGCTAGTACGCGGGGGAGATTCTACGAGCAGTACTTC TRBV20-1 . TRBJ2-7 TRBD2
CSARSSSRYGTQYF TGCAGTGCTAGATCCAGCAGCAGATATGGGACCCAGTACTTC TRBV20-1 . TRBJ2-5 .
CASSPTVKGFEEKLFF TGTGCCAGCAGCCCTACCGTTAAGGGGTTTGAGGAAAAACTGTTTTTT TRBV5-6 . TRBJ1-4 .
CASSSRLAVDTQYF TGTGCCAGCAGCTCAAGACTAGCGGTGGATACGCAGTATTTT TRBV5-4 . TRBJ2-3 TRBD2
CASSLDRGLAEAFF TGTGCCAGCAGCTTAGACAGGGGGCTCGCTGAAGCTTTCTTT TRBV7-6 . TRBJ1-1 TRBD1
CASSYFSTRVAGNTIYF TGTGCCAGCAGTTATTTCTCTACGCGCGTTGCTGGAAACACCATATATTTT TRBV6-5 . TRBJ1-3 .
CASSSHGQNTEAFF TGTGCCAGCAGTTCCCATGGGCAGAACACTGAAGCTTTCTTT TRBV6-5 . TRBJ1-1 .
CASSPLPAGGAGPMNTEAFF TGTGCCAGCTCACCACTCCCGGCCGGGGGCGCCGGCCCCATGAACACTGAAGCTTTCTTT TRBV18 . TRBJ1-1 .
CASSVGAGTFSIQYF TGTGCCAGCAGCGTAGGTGCGGGCACCTTCTCCATTCAGTACTTC TRBV9 . TRBJ2-4 .
CASNFPGLATDTQYF TGTGCCAGCAACTTTCCGGGACTAGCCACAGATACGCAGTATTTT TRBV7-2 . TRBJ2-3 TRBD2
CASSLGLAGGALNTQYF TGTGCCAGCAGCTTGGGCCTAGCGGGGGGCGCGCTGAATACGCAGTATTTT TRBV5-4 . TRBJ2-3 TRBD2
CASSWDRVNTGELFF TGTGCCAGCAGCTGGGACAGGGTGAACACCGGGGAGCTGTTTTTT TRBV2 . TRBJ2-2 TRBD1
CASSRLGEGSTDTQYF TGCGCCAGCAGCCGGCTGGGGGAGGGGAGCACAGATACGCAGTATTTT TRBV5-1 once TRBJ2-3 TRBD2
CASSRWTGGTTTEAFF TGTGCCAGCAGCCGCTGGACAGGGGGCACGACAACTGAAGCTTTCTTT TRBV5-6 . TRBJ1-1 TRBD1
CAWSVPAVYTEAFF TGTGCCTGGAGTGTACCGGCGGTGTACACTGAAGCTTTCTTT TRBV30 . TRBJ1-1 .
CASSFSYWTGESPLHF TGTGCCAGCAGTTTCTCTTATTGGACAGGGGAGTCACCCCTCCACTTT TRBV28 . TRBJ1-6 TRBD1
CASRGTMITYGYTF TGTGCCAGCAGAGGAACAATGATAACGTATGGCTACACCTTC TRBV2 . TRBJ1-2 .
CASSLEVSPLHF TGTGCCAGCAGTTTGGAGGTTTCACCCCTCCACTTT TRBV12-3/TRBV12-4 once TRBJ1-6 .